The present entry profiles one TCR beta chain with its context. Its antigen is unknown. Per-base qualities were not stored, and no clone one base away is much larger. This specimen belongs to a study of T-cell reconstitution after alpha-beta-depleted transplantation in children (TCRdb year 2016). About the study as a whole: T-cell immune reconstitution after TCRalphabeta/CD19-depleted allogeneic hematopoietic cell transplantation in children was quantitatively tracked in the study by means of TCR repertoire profiling.

Counted from cysteine to phenylalanine, this CDR3 has 16 amino acids. The read is trimmed to its CDR3 DNA, 48 bases read in frame from base 1. From a lookup of the germline V gene, CDR1 and CDR2 are MGHRA and YSYEKL. Clipping removes 5 bases from V and 7 bases from J, with 11 as the unmatched junction base count. Library preparation used PCR. The sample was run on an Illumina HiSeq 2500. TCR libraries were prepared with molecular barcoding, using unique molecular identifiers to normalize TCRbeta repertoire quantification. TCRdb passed the public sequencing reads through fastp at Q25 and MiXCR, retaining productive beta sequences. Records with the same CDR3 protein are collapsed into one entry carrying the most frequent genes and DNA. Counted in this sample were some 830,000 distinct CDR3 sequences; around 17% of them appeared once. Clones ranked in the top ten supply around 5% of the sample. The investigation overall reported the following: In some patients, high TCRbeta diversity at day 60 was attributed to recipient T cells and intrathymic progenitors that had survived conditioning. The apparently early recovery of alphabetaT-cell counts about two months after transplant reportedly depended on only several hundred rapidly expanded clones that came from non-depleted graft cells. Over the following months the frequencies of hyperexpanded clones went down, and after one year T-cell counts and TCRbeta diversity were mostly credited to newly produced T cells.

Sample treatment or condition, as interpreted from the label and publication: allogeneic hematopoietic cell transplantation with graft depleted of TCRalphabeta T cells and CD19 B cells. TCRalphabeta/CD19-depleted allogeneic hematopoietic cell grafts were given to the transplant recipients, all of whom were children. The chain was built from TRBV4-1 and TRBJ2-1; 10 central bases correspond to TRBD2. Here the sequenced sample was PBMCs, mostly from graft donor cells, taken 360 days after TCRalphabeta/CD19-depleted stem cell transplant. This sequence originates from a male patient between 5 and 17 years old who had a stem cell transplant for acute lymphoblastic leukemia, so the T cells may come from the graft donor. The CDR3 corresponds to CASSWKSGRGGNEQFF. The DNA sequence is given as TGCGCCAGCAGCTGGAAAAGCGGGAGGGGGGGTAATGAGCAGTTCTTC.